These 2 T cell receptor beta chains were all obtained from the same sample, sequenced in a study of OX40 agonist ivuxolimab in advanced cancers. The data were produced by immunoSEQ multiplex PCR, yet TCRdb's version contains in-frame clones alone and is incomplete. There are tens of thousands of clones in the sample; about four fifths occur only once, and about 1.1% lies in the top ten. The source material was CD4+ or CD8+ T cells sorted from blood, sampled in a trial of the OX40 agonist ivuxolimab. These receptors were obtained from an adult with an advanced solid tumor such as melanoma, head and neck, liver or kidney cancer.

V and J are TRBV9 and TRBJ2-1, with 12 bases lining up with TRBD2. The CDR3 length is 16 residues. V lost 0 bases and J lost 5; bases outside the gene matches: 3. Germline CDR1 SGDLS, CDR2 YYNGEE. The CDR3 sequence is CASSVGLAGAHNEQFF. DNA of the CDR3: TGTGCCAGCAGCGTAGGACTAGCGGGGGCCCACAATGAGCAGTTCTTC.

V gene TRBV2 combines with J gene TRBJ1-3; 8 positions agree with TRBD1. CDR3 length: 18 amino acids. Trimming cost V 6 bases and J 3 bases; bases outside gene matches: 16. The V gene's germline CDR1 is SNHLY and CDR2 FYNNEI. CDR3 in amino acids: CASSAGQGSKEGGNTIYF. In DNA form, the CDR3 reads TGTGCCAGCAGCGCTGGACAGGGCTCGAAGGAAGGTGGAAACACCATATATTTT.